The 28 T cell receptor beta chains given below trace back to one sample, sequenced in a study of beta chain features in type 1 diabetes. Every bit of the isolated RNA underwent reverse transcription, so sequencing read expressed TCRB transcripts. The repertoire was sequenced with immunoSEQ multiplex PCR; TCRdb's copy has only in-frame clones and lacks some. Found here are around 310,000 clones, 11% of them singletons; the top ten hold 0.015%. Sequenced sample: naive CD4+ T cells from blood. These receptors were collected from a woman under 40 in good health.

This chain links TRBV7-9 with TRBJ2-1, with 7 positions matching TRBD2. CDR1 is SEHNR, CDR2 FQNEAQ, per germline (reference sequence). After removal of 0 bases from V and 10 bases from J, the junction contained 3 bases not matched to a gene. This CDR3 has 13 amino acids. The CDR3 here is CASSLAGGKEQFF. The CDR3 DNA sequence: TGTGCCAGCAGCTTAGCGGGGGGGAAGGAGCAGTTCTTC.

This clone was seen more than once but under ten times. The rearrangement links TRBV19 to TRBJ2-6, with unresolved D. The V end was cut by 7 bases, the J end by 1 base, with 11 bases between. Germline values: CDR1 LNHDA, CDR2 SQIVND (reference sequence). This CDR3 contains 15 residues. Here the CDR3 DNA reads TGTGCCAGTACCATGCACAATTCTGGGGCCAACGTCCTGACTTTC. Translated, it gives CASTMHNSGANVLTF.

The chain links TRBV6-5 to TRBJ1-5; weak D call: TRBD1 (6 bases). The V gene lost 6 bases and the J gene lost 0 bases, with 12 bases spanning the gap. The CDR3 totals 15 residues. CDR1 and CDR2 (germline): MNHEY, SVGAGI. CDR3 nucleotides: TGTGCCAGCAGCTTCGACAGGAGTAGCAATCAGCCCCAGCATTTT. Translating it yields CASSFDRSSNQPQHF.

This clone has more than one count but fewer than ten. This chain uses TRBV19 with TRBJ2-5, with TRBD1 identical over 9 bases. CDR3 size: 15 residues. The germline gives CDR1 LNHDA, CDR2 SQIVND (reference sequence). V gave up 3 bases and J gave up 5 bases; unmatched junction bases: 7. CDR3 sequence (DNA): TGTGCCAGTAGTATCTCGGGACAGGGCTTGGAGACCCAGTACTTC. Its translation: CASSISGQGLETQYF.

The chain carries TRBV4-3 and TRBJ1-2, with 9 bases matching TRBD1. Germline CDR1 LGHNA, CDR2 YSLEER. The CDR3 has 17 amino acids. The V and J ends lost 0 bases and 5 bases, in that order; junction bases with no gene match: 10. The CDR3 protein is CASSQDPLQGTGYGYTF. The CDR3 nucleotides are TGCGCCAGCAGCCAAGATCCCCTACAGGGGACAGGGTATGGCTACACCTTC.

J is TRBJ2-6 and V is TRBV5-4; a possible D gene is TRBD1 (5 bases). Germline V gene sequence: CDR1 SGHNT, CDR2 YYREEE (reference sequence). Trimming shortened V by 6 bases and J by 0 bases, and 10 bases separated the two germline ends. There are 15 residues in the CDR3. CDR3 DNA: TGTGCCAGCACCCTGGACACCTCTGGGGCCAACGTCCTGACTTTC. This translates into CASTLDTSGANVLTF.

The V and J genes are TRBV27 and TRBJ2-7; D is unresolved. The germline V gene has CDR1 MNHEY and CDR2 SMNVEV (reference sequence). Trimming took 2 bases from V and 3 from J, leaving 8 bases between them. This CDR3 has 13 residues. The CDR3 nucleotides are TGTGCCAGCAGTTTACGCAGGTACTACGAGCAGTACTTC. Protein sequence: CASSLRRYYEQYF.

The chain combines TRBV7-9 with TRBJ2-1, with D uncertain. The CDR3 sequence is 14 residues long. V lost 1 base and J lost 4, with 8 bases in between. Per germline, CDR1 SEHNR and CDR2 FQNEAQ (reference sequence). CDR3 in amino acids: CASSLVQVYNEQFF. The CDR3 bases are TGTGCCAGCAGCTTAGTCCAGGTTTACAATGAGCAGTTCTTC.

The rearrangement uses TRBV19 and TRBJ2-7, with 8 bases aligning to TRBD1. The CDR3 loop spans 16 amino acids. After removal of 3 bases from V and 7 bases from J, the junction contained 14 bases not matched to a gene. Germline V gene sequence: CDR1 LNHDA, CDR2 SQIVND (reference sequence). CDR3 sequence: CASSILLGQGAQEQYF. DNA of the CDR3: TGTGCCAGTAGTATTCTTCTCGGGCAGGGGGCGCAGGAGCAGTACTTC.

V is TRBV30 and J is TRBJ2-3; TRBD2 matches at 7 bases. This CDR3 region has 20 residues. V trimming: 2 bases; J trimming: 2 bases; junction bases outside the gene matches: 22. Germline-derived CDR1 and CDR2 are GTSNPN and SVGIG (reference sequence). This CDR3 is CAWSFSGVLAGKASTDTQYF. The CDR3 DNA is TGTGCCTGGAGTTTCTCCGGGGTGTTAGCGGGCAAGGCATCCACAGATACGCAGTATTTT.

This clone was seen only a few times. This chain joins TRBV28 and TRBJ1-2; D is unclear. The ends were cut back, 5 bases at V and 6 bases at J, with 10 bases in the middle. In germline, CDR1 is MDHEN, CDR2 SYDVKM. This CDR3 is 12 amino acids long. Here the CDR3 DNA reads TGTGCCAGCAGTCGCGGGGTCGATGGCTACACCTTC. This gives the protein CASSRGVDGYTF.

V and J are TRBV9 and TRBJ2-1; 8 positions match TRBD1. The CDR3 has 15 amino acids. The germline V gene encodes CDR1 SGDLS and CDR2 YYNGEE. Losses at the gene ends were 0 bases for V and 5 bases for J; bases not matched to a gene: 4. The CDR3 sequence: CASSVEGQENNEQFF. The DNA for the CDR3 is TGTGCCAGCAGCGTAGAGGGACAGGAGAACAATGAGCAGTTCTTC. Combining the CDR3 with reference TRBV9 and TRBJ2-1 gives the whole variable domain DSGVTQTPKHLITATGQRVTLRCSPRSGDLSVYWYQQSLDQGLQFLIQYYNGEERAKGNILERFSAQQFPDLHSELNLSSLELGDSALYFCASSVEGQENNEQFFGPGTRLTVL.

The chain couples TRBV28 to TRBJ2-1, with D maybe TRBD2 (5 bases). Germline V CDR1 and CDR2: MDHEN, SYDVKM. The CDR3 runs to 15 residues. The ends were cut back, 7 bases at V and 6 bases at J, with 19 bases in the middle. CDR3 residues: CASTPGTRRGNEQFF. The CDR3 DNA follows: TGTGCCAGCACTCCAGGAACTCGCCGGGGCAATGAGCAGTTCTTC.

The chain has TRBV6-6 and TRBJ1-1; 7 bases match TRBD1. CDR1 and CDR2 from the germline V gene are MNHNY and SVGAGI (reference sequence). CDR3 length equals 14 residues. With 7 bases clipped from V and 5 bases from J, the junction kept 10 bases outside the gene matches. CDR3 residues: CASIDSGGLTEAFF. DNA of the CDR3: TGTGCCAGCATCGACTCAGGGGGATTGACTGAAGCTTTCTTT.

In its sample, this clone was seen a few times. CDR3: CASSRLLGGAEAFF. The DNA for the CDR3 is TGTGCCAGCAGTCGGCTCCTCGGTGGAGCTGAAGCTTTCTTT. The chain has TRBV6-5 and TRBJ1-1; D gene uncertain. There are 14 residues in the CDR3. Germline V gene lookup returns CDR1 MNHEY and CDR2 SVGAGI. Trimming removed 5 bases from V and 6 bases from J, with 16 bases in between.

The chain couples TRBV28 to TRBJ2-7; possible D gene TRBD1, 5 bases. Germline lookup yields CDR1 MDHEN and CDR2 SYDVKM. V was clipped by 7 bases and J by 3 bases, with 16 bases between them. This CDR3 spans 14 amino acids. The CDR3 loop reads CASTQGAMIYEQYF. CDR3 sequence (DNA): TGTGCCAGCACCCAAGGGGCTATGATCTACGAGCAGTACTTC.

The gene calls are TRBV15 and TRBJ2-1; 8 bases are shared with TRBD1. Trimming at V came to 0 bases and at J to 7 bases, leaving 11 bases not matched to a gene. The CDR3 has 17 residues. Germline V gene data show CDR1 as LNHNV and CDR2 as YYDKDF (reference sequence). Written as DNA, the CDR3 is TGTGCCACCAGCAGAGAACCAACTCGGACAGGGAGGAATGAGCAGTTCTTC. It encodes CATSREPTRTGRNEQFF.

The rearrangement joins TRBV29-1 to TRBJ1-2; D uncertain. The V gene lost 6 bases and the J gene lost 3 bases, with 14 bases spanning the gap. Germline loops: CDR1 SQVTM, CDR2 ANQGSEA. The length of the CDR3 is 13 residues. In nucleotides, the CDR3 is TGCAGCGTCCGAGGGATAGGTGACTATGGCTACACCTTC. Protein sequence: CSVRGIGDYGYTF.

This clone was recorded a few times. The V call is TRBV28, the J call TRBJ1-1; D is uncertain. The CDR3 is 11 residues long. Trimming took off 3 bases at V and 9 bases at J, with 8 bases between the two ends. CDR1 is MDHEN and CDR2 is SYDVKM in the germline V gene. The CDR3 DNA reads as TGTGCCAGCAGTTTTTACAGCCAAGCTTTCTTT. Translating it yields CASSFYSQAFF.

This clone appeared a few times. The V gene is TRBV5-4, the J gene TRBJ2-5; D may be TRBD1 (5 bases). The CDR3 sequence is 16 residues long. Trimming stripped 0 bases from V and 4 bases from J, with 16 bases between. Looked up from germline, CDR1 is SGHNT and CDR2 is YYREEE (reference sequence). The DNA of the CDR3 is TGTGCCAGCAGCTTGGGAGGTACCAGGGCGGCAGAGACCCAGTACTTC. It translates to CASSLGGTRAAETQYF.

A few counts support this clone. The same CDR3 can be traced to other DNA sequences in this sample. The chain couples TRBV18 to TRBJ2-7; no clear D. This CDR3 is built from 15 residues. The germline V and J ends were trimmed by 0 bases and 0 bases, with 9 bases remaining between them. Looked up from germline, CDR1 is KGHSH and CDR2 is LQKENI. CDR3 bases: TGTGCCAGCTCACCACCCGGGTTGAGCTCCTACGAGCAGTACTTC. Protein sequence: CASSPPGLSSYEQYF.

There are a few counts of this clone. The chain joins TRBV7-9 to TRBJ2-7; D is possibly TRBD2 (7 bases). Trimming took 5 bases from V and 4 from J, leaving 27 bases between them. The length of the CDR3 is 18 residues. Germline V gives CDR1 SEHNR, CDR2 FQNEAQ (reference sequence). CDR3 protein: CASSSTPRGGRGSYEQYF. CDR3 coding DNA: TGTGCCAGCAGCAGTACCCCAAGGGGGGGCAGAGGATCGTACGAGCAGTACTTC. The variable domain in full, completed from reference TRBV7-9 and TRBJ2-7, reads DTGVSQNPRHKITKRGQNVTFRCDPISEHNRLYWYRQTLGQGPEFLTYFQNEAQLEKSRLLSDRFSAERPKGSFSTLEIQRTEQGDSAMYLCASSSTPRGGRGSYEQYFGPGTRLTVT.

This clone has only one observation. This chain joins TRBV5-1 and TRBJ1-1; a possible D gene is TRBD1 (5 bases). The germline V gene has CDR1 SGHRS and CDR2 YFSETQ. CDR3 length: 13 residues. V was trimmed by 1 base and J by 7 bases, leaving 11 bases between them. The CDR3, as DNA: TGCGCCAGCAGCTTGAGGGGTCTGAATGAAGCTTTCTTT. This gives the protein CASSLRGLNEAFF.

This clone has only a few counts. The V call is TRBV19, the J call TRBJ2-3; TRBD1 aligns across 10 bases. The CDR3 consists of 13 residues. Germline values: CDR1 LNHDA, CDR2 SQIVND (reference sequence). Unmatched junction bases numbered 2, after V lost 8 bases and J lost 3 bases. The CDR3 DNA reads as TGTGCCAGTCGGGACAGGGGTACAGATACGCAGTATTTT. Translated: CASRDRGTDTQYF.

This clone has just a few counts. The rearrangement links TRBV28 to TRBJ2-1; 14 nucleotides match TRBD2. After removal of 6 bases from V and 6 bases from J, the junction contained 4 bases not matched to a gene. The CDR3 is 15 amino acids. Germline CDR1 reads MDHEN; CDR2 reads SYDVKM. The DNA of the CDR3 is TGTGCCAGCAGCATCGGGACTAGCGGGAGCAATGAGCAGTTCTTC. Amino acid sequence: CASSIGTSGSNEQFF.

Only a few counts were recorded for this clone. The chain carries TRBV27 and TRBJ2-7; a possible D gene is TRBD1 (6 bases). Germline-derived CDR1 and CDR2 are MNHEY and SMNVEV (reference sequence). Trimming left V 11 bases short and J 3 bases short, with 17 bases between. The CDR3 has 13 residues. CDR3 sequence: CAGGRTRHYEQYF. The CDR3, as DNA: TGTGCCGGGGGCCGAACACGCCACTACGAGCAGTACTTC.

This sequence joins TRBV28 and TRBJ1-5; 7 positions match TRBD1. Unmatched junction bases numbered 6, after V lost 1 base and J lost 6 bases. This CDR3 has 15 amino acids. Germline V gives CDR1 MDHEN, CDR2 SYDVKM. This CDR3 reads CASSLFDRDVQPQHF. The CDR3 coding sequence is TGTGCCAGCAGTTTATTTGACAGGGATGTTCAGCCCCAGCATTTT.

The chain uses TRBV7-2 and TRBJ2-1; maybe TRBD1 (5 bases). The CDR3 is 16 residues long. Germline loops: CDR1 SGHTA, CDR2 FQGNSA. V lost 5 bases to trimming and J lost 7 bases, with 21 bases between them. DNA for the CDR3: TGTGCCAGCAGCAAAGAACTGGGGCGGAAGTATAATGAGCAGTTCTTC. This encodes CASSKELGRKYNEQFF.